These 15 T cell receptor beta chains originate from one sample sequenced in a study of blood T cell repertoires in COVID-19. Using immunoSEQ multiplex PCR, the repertoire was profiled, and TCRdb retains in-frame clones only, with some absent. This sample has hundreds of thousands of clones; roughly 89% occur once, and the top ten carry over 4%. Material: PBMCs or T cells enriched from blood (not recorded which). The receptors derive from a man aged 55 to 69 who had recovered from COVID-19.

CDR3 in DNA: TGTGCCAGCTCACCGGGTAGCGGGATCACCTACAATGAGCAGTTCTTC. Protein product: CASSPGSGITYNEQFF. This sequence joins TRBV18 and TRBJ2-1, with 8 bases that match TRBD2. Per the germline V gene, CDR1 is KGHSH and CDR2 is LQKENI. V lost 3 bases, J lost 2 bases, and 6 bases stayed unmatched. The CDR3 contains 16 residues.

This clone was found a few times. The J gene is TRBJ1-2, the V gene TRBV9; TRBD1 matches 10 bases. This CDR3 region has 14 residues. Trimming removed 3 bases from V and 5 bases from J; junction bases left unmatched: 4. Germline loops: CDR1 SGDLS, CDR2 YYNGEE. The CDR3 coding sequence is TGTGCCAGCAGCGCGGGACAGGGGATATATGGCTACACCTTC. It specifies CASSAGQGIYGYTF.

The V and J genes are TRBV7-3 and TRBJ2-3, with 8 bases that match TRBD1. The germline V gene has CDR1 SGHTA and CDR2 FQGTGA. V dropped 5 bases and J dropped 3; count of bases not matched to a gene: 7. The CDR3 extends over 15 amino acids. CDR3 sequence: CASSRTGGTTDTQYF. Here the CDR3 DNA reads TGTGCCAGCAGCCGAACAGGGGGTACGACAGATACGCAGTATTTT.

This chain joins TRBV10-1 and TRBJ1-1; tentatively, D is TRBD1 (6 bases). V was clipped by 4 bases and J by 3 bases, with 6 bases between them. The CDR3 is 12 amino acids. CDR1 is WNHNN and CDR2 is SYGVQD in the germline V gene (reference sequence). The CDR3 DNA is TGCGCCAGCAGTGGACAGGACACTGAAGCTTTCTTT. It is translated as CASSGQDTEAFF.

V is TRBV19 and J is TRBJ2-7; 10 bases map to TRBD2. Germline CDR1 LNHDA, CDR2 SQIVND (reference sequence). V lost 5 bases and J lost 2; bases outside the gene matches: 6. This CDR3 has 15 residues. The CDR3 is CASSLLAGGTYEQYF. The CDR3 DNA reads as TGTGCCAGTAGTCTATTAGCGGGAGGCACCTACGAGCAGTACTTC.

The chain is built from TRBV28 and TRBJ2-3, with TRBD2 matching over 7 bases. V dropped 5 bases and J dropped 6; count of bases not matched to a gene: 11. CDR3 size: 15 residues. Germline loops: CDR1 MDHEN, CDR2 SYDVKM. CDR3 sequence: CASSPFGYGGDTQYF. The CDR3 DNA is TGTGCCAGCAGTCCCTTTGGATACGGGGGGGATACGCAGTATTTT.

As DNA, the CDR3 is TGCGCCAGCAGCTTGACAGGGTTCCAAGAGACCCAGTACTTC. Translating it yields CASSLTGFQETQYF. The V call is TRBV5-1, the J call TRBJ2-5, with D possibly being TRBD1 (6 bases). The CDR3 is 14 residues long. The V end was cut by 1 base, the J end by 1 base, with 8 bases between. Germline V gene data show CDR1 as SGHRS and CDR2 as YFSETQ.

The rearrangement links TRBV5-1 to TRBJ2-7, with a possible D match to TRBD1 (5 bases). In germline, CDR1 is SGHRS, CDR2 YFSETQ. This CDR3 region has 13 residues. V lost 7 bases, J lost 3 bases, and 14 bases lay in between. CDR3 loop: CASASYQGYEQYF. The CDR3 DNA sequence: TGCGCCAGCGCCTCGTACCAGGGCTACGAGCAGTACTTC. Supplemented by reference TRBV5-1 and TRBJ2-7, the full variable domain reads KAGVTQTPRYLIKTRGQQVTLSCSPISGHRSVSWYQQTPGQGLQFLFEYFSETQRNKGNFPGRFSGRQFSNSRSEMNVSTLELGDSALYLCASASYQGYEQYFGPGTRLTVT.

This chain connects TRBV5-6 to TRBJ1-4, with 7 bases aligning to TRBD1. Germline trimming cut 0 bases from V and 5 bases from J; bases unmatched to any gene: 4. Germline V gene lookup returns CDR1 SGHDT and CDR2 YYEEEE. The CDR3 has 15 residues. CDR3 coding DNA: TGTGCCAGCAGCTTGGGCCTGACAGGGAATGAAAAACTGTTTTTT. Amino acid sequence: CASSLGLTGNEKLFF.

This rearrangement joins TRBV3-1 (or the pseudogene TRBV3-2) to TRBJ2-7; 11 nucleotides line up with TRBD2. Per the germline V gene, CDR1 is LGHDT and CDR2 is YNNKEL (reference sequence). This CDR3 spans 17 amino acids. With V trimmed by 0 bases and J by 5 bases, 9 bases remained unmatched. The CDR3 bases are TGTGCCAGCAGCCAAGAGGTGGGGGTAGCGGGAGGGGACGAGCAGTACTTC. Residues: CASSQEVGVAGGDEQYF.

The chain carries TRBV11-2 and TRBJ2-7; 11 bases agree with TRBD2. V trimming: 0 bases; J trimming: 6 bases; junction bases outside the gene matches: 7. The CDR3 is 16 residues long. Per the germline V gene, CDR1 is SGHAT and CDR2 is FQNNGV. The CDR3 loop reads CASSLDTGLAGLEQYF. CDR3 DNA: TGTGCCAGCAGCTTAGATACAGGACTAGCGGGCCTCGAGCAGTACTTC.

The chain carries TRBV7-2 and TRBJ2-1, with TRBD2 identical over 14 bases. CDR3 length: 16 residues. V lost 5 bases to trimming and J lost 6 bases; unmatched junction nucleotides: 6. Germline V gene lookup returns CDR1 SGHTA and CDR2 FQGNSA. This CDR3 reads CASSTRTSGRINEQFF. CDR3 in DNA: TGTGCCAGCAGCACTCGGACTAGCGGGAGGATCAATGAGCAGTTCTTC.

V and J are TRBV6-5 and TRBJ2-1; D is ambiguous. CDR3 length: 13 residues. Germline CDR1 and CDR2: MNHEY and SVGAGI. V was pared by 4 bases and J by 6 bases, with 10 bases between. The CDR3 loop is CASSSTSVNEQFF. The CDR3 region has the DNA TGTGCCAGCAGTTCTACTTCCGTCAATGAGCAGTTCTTC.

This chain joins TRBV4-1 and TRBJ1-2; 11 positions agree with TRBD1. CDR1 and CDR2 from the germline V gene are MGHRA and YSYEKL. The CDR3 runs to 15 residues. Trimming took 1 base from V and 7 from J; bases not matched to a gene: 5. The CDR3 region has the DNA TGCGCCAGCAGCCAAGCGGACAGGGGGCAGAGTGGCTACACCTTC. Protein: CASSQADRGQSGYTF.

The rearrangement joins TRBV5-5 to TRBJ2-7, with a possible D match to TRBD1 (5 bases). Per the germline V gene, CDR1 is SGHKS and CDR2 is YYEKEE (reference sequence). The CDR3 has 13 residues. V was clipped by 0 bases and J by 5 bases, with 9 bases between them. The CDR3 DNA sequence: TGTGCCAGCAGCTTGGCAGGCAGGGACGAGCAGTACTTC. Protein: CASSLAGRDEQYF.